The 27 T cell receptor beta chains given below trace back to one sample, sequenced in a study of blood T cells in healthy people across ages. Primed by a sample-barcoded 5' primer and a J-beta primer mix, a second PCR proceeded for about 6 to 12 cycles. MiXCR was run by TCRdb on the 5' RACE reads, yielding one entry per CDR3 protein. The sample gives around 700,000 distinct CDR3 sequences, 25% of which show up once; 9% to 9.5% is in the top ten. These same data were also listed under a study on T cells of mothers and their children.

The sample consisted of blood. The receptors were gathered from a boy between 10 and 17 years old in good health.

This clonotype was observed a few times. This chain uses TRBV5-1 with TRBJ2-6; 7 bases are a match to TRBD1. With 1 base clipped from V and 4 bases from J, the junction kept 5 bases outside the gene matches. From germline, CDR1 is SGHRS and CDR2 YFSETQ. The CDR3 extends over 16 amino acids. CDR3 in DNA: TGCGCCAGCAGCTTGTCAGGGGGTATCGGGGCCAACGTCCTGACTTTC. Amino acids: CASSLSGGIGANVLTF.

The chain couples TRBV4-2 to TRBJ2-7, with D possibly called TRBD1 or TRBD2 (5 bases each). CDR1 and CDR2 (germline): LGHNA, YNFKEQ. The CDR3 runs to 16 residues. V was pared by 0 bases and J by 0 bases, with 12 bases between. The CDR3 region is CASSQEGTESSYEQYF. The DNA for the CDR3 is TGTGCCAGCAGCCAAGAAGGGACCGAGAGCTCCTACGAGCAGTACTTC.

This rearrangement joins TRBV5-5 to TRBJ2-5; TRBD2 matches 12 bases. CDR1 and CDR2 (germline): SGHKS, YYEKEE (reference sequence). The CDR3 has 14 residues. The junction had 2 bases not matched to a gene; V was cut back by 4 bases and J by 4 bases. The CDR3: CASSGGLAGETQYF. The CDR3 DNA sequence: TGTGCCAGCAGCGGGGGACTAGCGGGAGAGACCCAGTACTTC.

This chain connects TRBV5-1 to TRBJ2-5; 7 bases match TRBD1. The CDR3 contains 14 residues. Germline CDR1 SGHRS, CDR2 YFSETQ. The ends lost 6 bases at V and 4 bases at J; junction bases unmatched: 9. Here the CDR3 DNA reads TGCGCCAGCAAAACCTTCACAGGGGTAGAGACCCAGTACTTC. Translating it yields CASKTFTGVETQYF.

This chain links TRBV2 with TRBJ1-1; D is uncertain. The CDR3 extends over 12 amino acids. The V and J ends lost 1 base and 5 bases respectively, with 5 bases between them. The germline V gene encodes CDR1 SNHLY and CDR2 FYNNEI. The CDR3 reads CASSEVGTEAFF. Written as DNA, the CDR3 is TGTGCCAGCAGTGAAGTCGGTACTGAAGCTTTCTTT.

A word on this clonotype: One junction end does not reproduce the germline sequence, and a read error may be involved. This chain uses TRBV5-1 with TRBJ2-3, with 12 bases lining up with TRBD2. CDR1 and CDR2 (germline): SGHRS, YFSETQ. The CDR3 covers 15 residues. The CDR3 DNA reads TGCGCCAGCTCTAGCGGGAGGGCCATGGCAGATACGCGGTATTTT. Translated: CASSSGRAMADTRYF.

The J gene is TRBJ1-1, the V gene TRBV29-1, with D possibly being TRBD1 (6 bases). Germline CDR1 and CDR2: SQVTM and ANQGSEA. V lost 3 bases and J 11 bases, leaving 10 bases between the germline ends. The length of the CDR3 is 10 residues. The CDR3 loop is CSVETGWAFF. The CDR3 DNA reads TGCAGCGTTGAGACAGGCTGGGCTTTCTTT.

The V gene is TRBV5-1, the J gene TRBJ2-1; D is possibly TRBD2 (5 bases). Germline V gene sequence: CDR1 SGHRS, CDR2 YFSETQ. Trimming stripped 0 bases from V and 9 bases from J, with 10 bases between. CDR3 size: 13 residues. The CDR3 loop is CASSLAGMSEQFF. The CDR3 nucleotides read TGCGCCAGCAGCTTGGCCGGGATGAGTGAGCAGTTCTTC.

The genes are TRBV5-1 and TRBJ2-3; 8 bases align to TRBD2. The germline V gene has CDR1 SGHRS and CDR2 YFSETQ. J lost 2 bases, V lost 4 bases, and 6 bases had no gene match. This CDR3 contains 15 residues. As DNA, the CDR3 is TGCGCCAGCAGCCCACTAGCGGAAGACACAGATACGCAGTATTTT. Translation: CASSPLAEDTDTQYF.

This chain links TRBV4-2 with TRBJ2-2; 10 nucleotides agree with TRBD1. The CDR3 runs to 17 residues. In germline, CDR1 is LGHNA, CDR2 YNFKEQ. Trimming took 1 base from V and 5 from J; bases not matched to a gene: 7. In DNA form, the CDR3 reads TGTGCCAGCAGCCAAGTGACAGGGGGCCGTGTTACCGGGGAGCTGTTTTTT. Protein sequence: CASSQVTGGRVTGELFF.

This rearrangement joins TRBV20-1 to TRBJ2-7; either TRBD1 or TRBD2 may fit D (6 bases each). Germline CDR1 and CDR2: DFQATT and SNEGSKA (reference sequence). V dropped 4 bases and J dropped 3 bases, with 19 bases sitting between them. This CDR3 comprises 15 residues. The CDR3 loop reads CSANGGQLNLYEQYF. The CDR3 coding sequence is TGCAGTGCTAACGGGGGACAACTTAATCTCTACGAGCAGTACTTC.

This clonotype showed up many times. The germline gene is not matched at one end of the junction; a read error may be the cause. This chain's CDR3 is CASSLVGSGANVLTF. CDR3 sequence (DNA): TGTGCCAGCAGCTTGGTGGGCTCTGGGGCCAACGTCCTGACTTTC. V is TRBV5-1 and J is TRBJ2-6, with D uncertain. Germline CDR1 SGHRS, CDR2 YFSETQ. The CDR3 spans 15 residues.

The chain combines TRBV6-2 or TRBV6-3 with TRBJ1-1; 8 bases match TRBD1. This CDR3 contains 16 residues. J lost 1 base, V lost 0 bases, and 4 bases had no gene match. The germline V gene has CDR1 MNHEY and CDR2 SVGEGT. In nucleotides, the CDR3 is TGTGCCAGCAGTTACTCGACAGGGGCTTGGAACACTGAAGCTTTCTTT. It is translated as CASSYSTGAWNTEAFF.

A few counts support this clonotype. The chain combines TRBV20-1 with TRBJ1-5, with 7 bases aligning to TRBD1. The V gene's germline CDR1 is DFQATT and CDR2 SNEGSKA (reference sequence). The CDR3 spans 14 residues. The V segment lost 6 bases and the J segment 4 bases; nucleotides outside the gene matches: 9. The CDR3 DNA sequence: TGCAGTGCCTCCGACAGGGACGGTAATCAGCCCCAGCATTTT. Protein sequence: CSASDRDGNQPQHF.

This chain connects TRBV20-1 to TRBJ2-1; TRBD2 matches at 7 bases. CDR3 length: 12 amino acids. CDR1 is DFQATT and CDR2 is SNEGSKA in the germline V gene (reference sequence). Germline trimming cut 1 base from V and 8 bases from J; bases unmatched to any gene: 2. The CDR3 protein is CSARGLADEQFF. The DNA of the CDR3 is TGCAGTGCTAGAGGACTAGCAGATGAGCAGTTCTTC.

This clonotype showed up just a few times. V gene TRBV29-1 combines with J gene TRBJ2-1, with D maybe TRBD2 (6 bases). The germline V gene encodes CDR1 SQVTM and CDR2 ANQGSEA. V lost 7 bases and J 0 bases, leaving 13 bases between the germline ends. The CDR3 covers 14 residues. For the CDR3, the DNA is TGCAGCGCAACCGGGACTGCCTCCTACAATGAGCAGTTCTTC. Translation: CSATGTASYNEQFF.

Only one count was recorded for this clonotype. The chain has TRBV6-5 and TRBJ2-1; D may match TRBD1 or TRBD2 (5 bases each). V lost 5 bases, J lost 10 bases, and 15 bases lay in between. Germline CDR1 MNHEY, CDR2 SVGAGI. The CDR3 extends over 13 amino acids. Here the CDR3 reads CASSGTVVGEQFF. For the CDR3, the DNA is TGTGCCAGCAGTGGGACGGTGGTAGGCGAGCAGTTCTTC.

This clonotype was found a few times. The V gene is TRBV7-2, the J gene TRBJ1-2, with a possible D match to TRBD1 (6 bases). Germline lookup yields CDR1 SGHTA and CDR2 FQGNSA. V was pared by 1 base and J by 3 bases, with 12 bases between. This CDR3 spans 15 amino acids. CDR3 loop: CASSLGGAYDYGYTF. CDR3 sequence (DNA): TGTGCCAGCAGCTTAGGGGGGGCGTATGACTATGGCTACACCTTC.

There are many counts of this clonotype. The chain uses TRBV12-3 or TRBV12-4 and TRBJ2-5, with TRBD1 as a possible D gene (5 bases). This CDR3 is built from 15 residues. Trimming removed 0 bases at V and 2 bases at J, with 10 bases between. CDR3 sequence (DNA): TGTGCCAGCAGTTTAGCGGGCGCAGGGCAAGAGACCCAGTACTTC. It encodes CASSLAGAGQETQYF.

There are a few counts of this clonotype. The rearrangement links TRBV14 to TRBJ2-5; D possibly corresponds to TRBD2 (5 bases). This CDR3 region has 15 residues. In germline, CDR1 is SGHDN, CDR2 FVKESK. V lost 0 bases to trimming and J lost 9 bases, with 17 bases between them. The CDR3 loop reads CASSQDAGALMAQYF. DNA of the CDR3: TGTGCCAGCAGCCAAGATGCGGGCGCCCTGATGGCCCAGTACTTC. The full variable domain, in which reference TRBV14 and TRBJ2-5 provide the parts outside the CDR3, is EAGVTQFPSHSVIEKGQTVTLRCDPISGHDNLYWYRRVMGKEIKFLLHFVKESKQDESGMPNNRFLAERTGGTYSTLKVQPAELEDSGVYFCASSQDAGALMAQYFGPGTRLLVL.

J is TRBJ1-5 and V is TRBV6-5, with TRBD1 as a possible D gene (5 bases). This CDR3 comprises 14 residues. CDR1 MNHEY and CDR2 SVGAGI come from the germline V gene. V was clipped by 5 bases and J by 6 bases, with 14 bases between them. In DNA form, the CDR3 reads TGTGCCAGCAGTAAGGACATAGGTTTTCAGCCCCAGCATTTT. Translating it yields CASSKDIGFQPQHF.

The chain uses TRBV29-1 and TRBJ2-1; 8 bases fit TRBD2. In germline, CDR1 is SQVTM, CDR2 ANQGSEA. This CDR3 is built from 12 residues. With V trimmed by 0 bases and J by 12 bases, 4 bases remained unmatched. CDR3 sequence reads: CSVEDSREGQFF. CDR3 bases: TGCAGCGTTGAAGATAGTCGGGAGGGGCAGTTCTTC.

This clonotype came up a few times. The CDR3, as DNA: TGTGCCATCAGTGAGCCTAGCGGGAGGGTTGCCTCCTACGAGCAGTACTTC. Protein product: CAISEPSGRVASYEQYF. The rearrangement joins TRBV10-3 to TRBJ2-7, with TRBD2 identical over 12 bases. Germline V gene data show CDR1 as ENHRY and CDR2 as SYGVKD. V lost 2 bases, J lost 0 bases, and 5 bases stayed unmatched. The CDR3 consists of 17 residues.

This clonotype was observed a handful of times. Germline and junction disagree at one end, which may indicate a read error. The chain is built from TRBV28 and TRBJ2-7; possible D gene TRBD1, 6 bases. Per germline, CDR1 MDHEN and CDR2 SYDVKM. This CDR3 region has 14 residues. In DNA form, the CDR3 reads TGTGCCGGCAGTTTAAGGGACATCGCCTACGAGCAGTACTTC. This translates into CAGSLRDIAYEQYF.

V gene TRBV13 combines with J gene TRBJ2-5; the match to TRBD1 covers 11 bases. Germline V gene lookup returns CDR1 PRHDT and CDR2 FYEKMQ (reference sequence). V lost 4 bases to trimming and J lost 3 bases; unmatched junction nucleotides: 10. The CDR3 totals 17 residues. CDR3 region: CASSSLGWDRGEETQYF. CDR3 sequence (DNA): TGTGCCAGCAGCTCCCTGGGCTGGGACAGGGGGGAAGAGACCCAGTACTTC.

V usage is TRBV28 and J usage is TRBJ2-7, with D tentatively TRBD1 (6 bases). The CDR3 contains 16 residues. Trimming removed 6 bases from V and 7 bases from J, with 25 bases in between. The germline V gene has CDR1 MDHEN and CDR2 SYDVKM. The CDR3 is CASSAPGQLLQGEQYF. CDR3 nucleotide sequence: TGTGCCAGCAGCGCTCCGGGACAACTGCTACAGGGTGAGCAGTACTTC.

V gene TRBV12-3 or TRBV12-4 combines with J gene TRBJ2-5, with 8 nucleotides matching TRBD2. The CDR3 has 14 amino acids. V gave up 3 bases and J gave up 3 bases; unmatched junction bases: 3. The CDR3 DNA sequence: TGTGCCAGCAGTTTTGCGGGGGGAGAAGAGACCCAGTACTTC. This sequence encodes CASSFAGGEETQYF.